The subject of this entry is one TCR beta chain. Its antigen is not identified. Trimming left V 7 bases short and J 0 bases short, with 10 bases between. This CDR3 spans 13 amino acids. The germline V gene encodes CDR1 SEHNR and CDR2 FQNEAQ (reference sequence). This sample was included in a study of CD8+CD57+ T cells in acquired aplastic anemia. For the study at large: An average of roughly 3.2 ug of DNA was obtained from sorted CD4+ and CD8+ cells.

TCR beta VDJ combinations and CDR3 sequences were profiled from genomic DNA. TCRdb ran MiXCR on the reads and lists one entry per CDR3 protein. The sample includes 150,000 to 200,000 distinct CDR3 sequences, 55% to 70% seen only once; the top ten take under 60%. Study-wide findings and caveats: Patients and controls shared some 29 CD8+ CDR3 sequences, which appeared highly expressed in patients and within their immunodominant clones. The CD8+ Simpson's diversity of patients and controls was not significantly different.

This chain joins TRBV7-9 and TRBJ2-7; D ambiguous. This receptor was identified in a human donor with severe aplastic anemia or a healthy control (not recorded which). The sequenced material came from sorted CD4+, CD8+, or CD8+CD57+ T cells (not recorded which) from PBMCs. The CDR3 is CASTSSRSYEQYF. Here the CDR3 DNA reads TGTGCCAGCACGAGTTCCCGCTCCTACGAGCAGTACTTC.